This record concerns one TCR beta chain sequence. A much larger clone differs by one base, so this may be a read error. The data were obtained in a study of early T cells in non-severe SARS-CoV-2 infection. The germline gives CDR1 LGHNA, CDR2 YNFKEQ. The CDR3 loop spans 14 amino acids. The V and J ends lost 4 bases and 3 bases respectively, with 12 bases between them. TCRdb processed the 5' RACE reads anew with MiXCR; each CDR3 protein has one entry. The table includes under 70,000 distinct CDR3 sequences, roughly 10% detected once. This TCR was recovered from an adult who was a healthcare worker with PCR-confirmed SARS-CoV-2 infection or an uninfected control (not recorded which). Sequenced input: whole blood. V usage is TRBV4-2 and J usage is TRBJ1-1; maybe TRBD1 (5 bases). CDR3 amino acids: CASSLEGRHTEAFF. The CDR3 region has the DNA TGTGCCAGCAGCCTAGAGGGACGGCACACTGAAGCTTTCTTT.